This is a list of T cell receptor beta chains from one sample in a study of immune evolution from preneoplasia to lung adenocarcinoma. Generated by immunoSEQ multiplex PCR, the TCRdb table keeps only in-frame clones and is missing some. Of around 5,500 clones in the sample, 69% were seen once. The sample comprised FFPE adjacent normal lung tissue. These TCRs come from an older person with lung adenocarcinoma. CDR3s include the opening cysteine and the closing phenylalanine or tryptophan. Each record gives: D gene, J gene, clone size, V gene, CDR3 DNA, CDR3 protein. The D gene is left open where the match is weak. For some rows the clone size is stated as once, few or many, or as a class when expanded; others skip it.

d_gene: -
j_gene: TRBJ2-5
abundance: -
v_gene: TRBV7-2
CDR3nt: TGTGCCAGCAGCTATAGCCAGAATCAAGAGACCCAGTACTTC
CDR3aa: CASSYSQNQETQYF

d_gene: -
j_gene: TRBJ2-5
abundance: -
v_gene: TRBV29-1
CDR3nt: TGCAGCGTTGAAGTCGCGACAGAACAAGAGACCCAGTACTTC
CDR3aa: CSVEVATEQETQYF

d_gene: -
j_gene: TRBJ2-1
abundance: -
v_gene: TRBV6-5
CDR3nt: TGTGCCAGCAGTAAACAGGGAGGGAATGAGCAGTTCTTC
CDR3aa: CASSKQGGNEQFF

d_gene: -
j_gene: TRBJ2-3
abundance: -
v_gene: TRBV5-6
CDR3nt: TGTGCCAGCAGCTTGGGGGGCAGTAACACAGATACGCAGTATTTT
CDR3aa: CASSLGGSNTDTQYF

d_gene: TRBD1
j_gene: TRBJ2-7
abundance: -
v_gene: TRBV27
CDR3nt: TGTGCCAGCAGCCTAGTAAGAGACAGGGCCTACGAGCAGTACTTC
CDR3aa: CASSLVRDRAYEQYF

d_gene: -
j_gene: TRBJ1-6
abundance: -
v_gene: TRBV7-2
CDR3nt: TGTGCCAGCACCCTAGGGGGGGCTGGTGGTTCACCCCTCCACTTT
CDR3aa: CASTLGGAGGSPLHF

d_gene: TRBD2
j_gene: TRBJ2-3
abundance: -
v_gene: TRBV7-2
CDR3nt: TGTGCCAGCAGCCCCGCCCCCAGACTAGCGGGGGGAGATACGCAGTATTTT
CDR3aa: CASSPAPRLAGGDTQYF

d_gene: -
j_gene: TRBJ2-5
abundance: -
v_gene: TRBV7-9
CDR3nt: TGTGCCAGCAGCTTACTAGGGACCCAGTACTTC
CDR3aa: CASSLLGTQYF

d_gene: TRBD1
j_gene: TRBJ2-7
abundance: -
v_gene: TRBV5-6
CDR3nt: TGTGCCAGCAGCTTGGCCGGGACAGGGGCCTACGAGCAGTACTTC
CDR3aa: CASSLAGTGAYEQYF

d_gene: -
j_gene: TRBJ1-6
abundance: large
v_gene: TRBV30
CDR3nt: TGTGCCTGGAGGAGGCGATCACCCCTCCACTTT
CDR3aa: CAWRRRSPLHF

d_gene: TRBD1
j_gene: TRBJ1-6
abundance: -
v_gene: TRBV2
CDR3nt: TGTGCCAGCAGGTATGGACAGGGGGCTGTATCACCCCTCCACTTT
CDR3aa: CASRYGQGAVSPLHF

d_gene: -
j_gene: TRBJ2-3
abundance: -
v_gene: TRBV4-3
CDR3nt: TGCGCCAGCAGCCAGGATCCAATCGGAGCGGAGACGCAGTATTTT
CDR3aa: CASSQDPIGAETQYF

d_gene: TRBD1
j_gene: TRBJ2-7
abundance: large
v_gene: TRBV28
CDR3nt: TGTGCCACCACAGGGGGCCCCTACGAGCAGTACTTC
CDR3aa: CATTGGPYEQYF

d_gene: -
j_gene: TRBJ1-2
abundance: -
v_gene: TRBV4-1
CDR3nt: TGCGCCAGCAGCCAAGCGGGACCCTCGGGTGGCTACACCTTC
CDR3aa: CASSQAGPSGGYTF

d_gene: -
j_gene: TRBJ1-5
abundance: -
v_gene: TRBV15
CDR3nt: TGTGCCACCAGAAAGACAGAGGGGGGCAATCAGCCCCAGCATTTT
CDR3aa: CATRKTEGGNQPQHF

d_gene: -
j_gene: TRBJ2-6
abundance: -
v_gene: TRBV4-1
CDR3nt: TGCGCCAGCAGCCAACCTGGGGCCAACGTCCTGACTTTC
CDR3aa: CASSQPGANVLTF

d_gene: -
j_gene: TRBJ1-3
abundance: -
v_gene: TRBV11-2
CDR3nt: TGTGCCAGCAGCTTAGGGATCGGAAACACCATATATTTT
CDR3aa: CASSLGIGNTIYF